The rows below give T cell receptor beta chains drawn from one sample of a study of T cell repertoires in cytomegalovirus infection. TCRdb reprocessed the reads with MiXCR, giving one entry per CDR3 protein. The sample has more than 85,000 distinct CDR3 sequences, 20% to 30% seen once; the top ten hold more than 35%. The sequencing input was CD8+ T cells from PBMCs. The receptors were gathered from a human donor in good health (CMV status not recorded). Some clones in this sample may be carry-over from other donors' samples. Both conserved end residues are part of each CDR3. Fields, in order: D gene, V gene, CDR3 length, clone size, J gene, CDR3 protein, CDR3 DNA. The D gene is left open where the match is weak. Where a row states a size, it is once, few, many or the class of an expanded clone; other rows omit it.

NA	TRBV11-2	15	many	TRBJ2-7	CASSPLGAEAYEQYF	TGTGCCAGCAGCCCCTTAGGGGCAGAGGCCTACGAGCAGTACTTC
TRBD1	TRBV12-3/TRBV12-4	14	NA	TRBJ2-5	CASRTQGTQETQYF	TGTGCCAGCAGAACACAGGGGACCCAAGAGACCCAGTACTTC
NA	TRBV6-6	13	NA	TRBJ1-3	CASSTGSGNTIYF	TGTGCCAGCAGCACAGGGTCGGGAAACACCATATATTTT
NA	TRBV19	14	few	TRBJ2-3	CASSITGITDTQYF	TGTGCCAGTAGTATAACAGGCATAACAGATACGCAGTATTTT
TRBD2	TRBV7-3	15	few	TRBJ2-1	CASSLSGGVSGEQFF	TGTGCCAGCAGTTTAAGCGGGGGGGTGAGTGGTGAGCAGTTCTTC
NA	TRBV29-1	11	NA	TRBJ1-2	CSVEDRSGYTF	TGCAGCGTTGAAGACAGGAGTGGCTACACCTTC
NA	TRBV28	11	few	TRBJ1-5	CASTGNQPQHF	TGTGCCAGCACGGGCAATCAGCCCCAGCATTTT
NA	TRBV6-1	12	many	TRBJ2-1	CASSLSTSEQFF	TGTGCCAGCAGTCTCTCAACCTCTGAGCAGTTCTTC
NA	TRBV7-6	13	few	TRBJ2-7	CASSLAASYEQYF	TGTGCCAGCAGCTTAGCGGCCTCCTACGAGCAGTACTTC
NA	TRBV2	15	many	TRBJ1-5	CASSDPPGGNQPQHF	TGTGCCAGCAGTGACCCCCCAGGGGGCAATCAGCCCCAGCATTTT
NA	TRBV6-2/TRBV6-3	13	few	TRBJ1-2	CASHSGANYGYTF	TGTGCCAGCCACTCGGGAGCTAACTATGGCTACACCTTC
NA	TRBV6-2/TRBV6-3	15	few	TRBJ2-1	CASSYEGRKYNEQFF	TGTGCCAGCAGTTACGAGGGCAGGAAATACAATGAGCAGTTCTTC
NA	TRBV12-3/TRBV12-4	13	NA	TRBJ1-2	CASSIRGQDGYTF	TGTGCCAGCAGCATTAGGGGACAAGATGGCTACACCTTC
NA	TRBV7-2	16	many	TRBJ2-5	CASSRRDRYLEETQYF	TGTGCCAGCAGCCGCCGCGACAGGTATTTGGAAGAGACCCAGTACTTC
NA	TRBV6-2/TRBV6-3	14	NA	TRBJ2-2	CASSYWVGGGELFF	TGTGCCAGCAGTTACTGGGTCGGTGGCGGGGAGCTGTTTTTT
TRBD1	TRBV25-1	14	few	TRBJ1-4	CASSRDRGNEKLFF	TGTGCCAGCAGTAGGGACAGGGGAAATGAAAAACTGTTTTTT
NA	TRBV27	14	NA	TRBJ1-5	CASSLGGVNQPQHF	TGTGCCAGCAGTTTGGGGGGGGTCAATCAGCCCCAGCATTTT
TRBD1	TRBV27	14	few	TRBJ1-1	CASSLSWTGREAFF	TGTGCCAGCAGTTTATCTTGGACAGGGAGAGAAGCTTTCTTT
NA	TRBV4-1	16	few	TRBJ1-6	CASSQLPEAGNSPLHF	TGCGCCAGCAGCCAGCTACCCGAGGCCGGAAATTCACCCCTCCACTTT
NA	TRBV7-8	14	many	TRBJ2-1	CASSFSAGYNEQFF	TGTGCCAGCAGCTTCTCTGCTGGCTACAATGAGCAGTTCTTC
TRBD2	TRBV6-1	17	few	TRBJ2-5	CASRGRRGLAAQETQYF	TGTGCCAGCAGGGGCCGGCGCGGACTAGCAGCACAAGAGACCCAGTACTTC
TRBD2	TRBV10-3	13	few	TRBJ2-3	CASSGGSTDTQYF	TGTGCCTCCTCCGGGGGGAGTACAGATACGCAGTATTTT
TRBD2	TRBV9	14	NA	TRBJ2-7	CASSVGGRGEEQYF	TGTGCCAGCAGCGTCGGCGGGAGAGGAGAAGAGCAGTACTTC
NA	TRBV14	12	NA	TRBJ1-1	CASSQVGGEAFF	TGTGCCAGCAGCCAAGTTGGGGGGGAAGCTTTCTTT
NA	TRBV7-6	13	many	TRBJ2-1	CASSLFPGNEQFF	TGTGCCAGCAGCTTATTCCCCGGCAATGAGCAGTTCTTC
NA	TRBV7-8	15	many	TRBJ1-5	CASSRGIYSNQPQHF	TGTGCCAGCAGCCGGGGAATTTATAGCAATCAGCCCCAGCATTTT
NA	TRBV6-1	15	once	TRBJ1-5	CASKDISRGDQPQHF	TGTGCCAGCAAGGACATTTCAAGGGGTGATCAGCCCCAGCATTTT
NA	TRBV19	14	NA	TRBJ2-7	CASSRRGAGDKQYF	TGTGCCAGTAGTCGAAGGGGTGCAGGGGACAAGCAGTACTTC
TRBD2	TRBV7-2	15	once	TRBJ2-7	CASSLGGGLGYEQYF	TGTGCCAGCAGCTTAGGGGGGGGGTTAGGCTACGAGCAGTACTTC
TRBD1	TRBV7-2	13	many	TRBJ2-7	CASSTGQGYEQYF	TGTGCCAGCAGCACAGGACAGGGCTACGAGCAGTACTTC
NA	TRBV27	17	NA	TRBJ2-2	CASSLAIGFANTGELFF	TGTGCCAGCAGTTTGGCAATCGGGTTCGCGAACACCGGGGAGCTGTTTTTT
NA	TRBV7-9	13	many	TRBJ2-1	CASSGLGPNEQFF	TGTGCCAGCAGCGGATTGGGCCCCAATGAGCAGTTCTTC
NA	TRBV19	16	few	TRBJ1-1	CASSIEDGDWNTEAFF	TGTGCCAGTAGTATAGAAGACGGGGATTGGAACACTGAAGCTTTCTTT
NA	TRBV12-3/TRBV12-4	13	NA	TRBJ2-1	CASSFSHFDEQFF	TGTGCCAGCAGTTTCTCGCATTTTGATGAGCAGTTCTTC
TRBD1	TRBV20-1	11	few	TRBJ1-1	CSVRQGTEAFF	TGCAGTGTCAGACAGGGCACTGAAGCTTTCTTT
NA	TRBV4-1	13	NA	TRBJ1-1	CASRWTEGTEAFF	TGCGCCAGCCGATGGACGGAGGGGACTGAAGCTTTCTTT
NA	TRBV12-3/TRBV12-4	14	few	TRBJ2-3	CASSRAGPGDTQYF	TGTGCCAGCAGTAGAGCGGGTCCTGGGGATACGCAGTATTTT
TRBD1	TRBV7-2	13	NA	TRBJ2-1	CANSQGQGAVLFF	TGTGCCAACAGCCAGGGACAGGGGGCGGTTTTGTTCTTC
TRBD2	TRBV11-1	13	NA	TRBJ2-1	CASKQRGLAEQFF	TGTGCCAGCAAGCAGCGGGGGCTGGCTGAGCAGTTCTTC
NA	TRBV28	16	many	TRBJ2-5	CASSSPRGFHQETQYF	TGTGCCAGCAGTTCCCCTAGGGGGTTCCACCAAGAGACCCAGTACTTC
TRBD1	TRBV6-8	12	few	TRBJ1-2	CASRDRGFGYTF	TGTGCCAGCAGGGACAGGGGGTTTGGCTACACCTTC
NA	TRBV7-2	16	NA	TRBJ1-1	CASRLRGGQMNTEAFF	TGTGCCAGCAGGTTGCGCGGGGGCCAAATGAACACTGAAGCTTTCTTT
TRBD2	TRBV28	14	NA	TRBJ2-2	CASRGGRNTGELFF	TGTGCCTCCCGGGGGGGGCGGAACACCGGGGAGCTGTTTTTT
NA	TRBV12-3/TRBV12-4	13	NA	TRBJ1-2	CASSSLGYYGYTF	TGTGCCAGCAGTTCTTTGGGATACTATGGCTACACCTTC